This TCR beta chain was identified during a study of OX40 agonist ivuxolimab in advanced cancers. Whole-study findings and limits: More expanded clones were seen, on average, in CD8+ T cells than in CD4+.

The table came from immunoSEQ multiplex PCR; TCRdb's copy has only in-frame clones and leaves some out. The data contain some 63,000 clones, about 89% of them singletons. The CDR3 extends over 12 amino acids. CDR1 SQVTM and CDR2 ANQGSEA come from the germline V gene. The junction had 2 bases not matched to a gene; V was cut back by 6 bases and J by 7 bases. Worth noting for this clone: Its specificity is unknown.

Here the sequenced sample was CD4+ or CD8+ T cells sorted from blood, taken in a trial of the OX40 agonist ivuxolimab. The gene calls are TRBV29-1 and TRBJ2-2; 10 bases are shared with TRBD1. This clonotype was obtained from an adult with an advanced solid tumor such as melanoma, head and neck, liver or kidney cancer. CDR3: CSVTGGHGELFF. CDR3 DNA: TGCAGCGTGACAGGGGGCCACGGGGAGCTGTTTTTT.